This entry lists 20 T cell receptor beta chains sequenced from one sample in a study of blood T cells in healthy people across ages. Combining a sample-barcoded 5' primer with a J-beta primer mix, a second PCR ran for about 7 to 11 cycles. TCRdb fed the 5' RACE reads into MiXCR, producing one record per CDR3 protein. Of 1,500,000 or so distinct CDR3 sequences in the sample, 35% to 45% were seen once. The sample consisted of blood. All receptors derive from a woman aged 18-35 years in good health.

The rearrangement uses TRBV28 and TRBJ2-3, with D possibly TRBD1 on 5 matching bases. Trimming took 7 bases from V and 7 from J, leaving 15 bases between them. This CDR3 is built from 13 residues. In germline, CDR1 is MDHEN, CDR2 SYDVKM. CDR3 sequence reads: CASNLLQDYTQYF. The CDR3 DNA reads TGTGCCAGCAATTTGTTACAGGATTATACGCAGTATTTT.

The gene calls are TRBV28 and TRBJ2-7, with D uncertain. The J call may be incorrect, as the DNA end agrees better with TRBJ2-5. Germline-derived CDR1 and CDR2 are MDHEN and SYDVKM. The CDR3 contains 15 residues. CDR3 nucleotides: TGTGCCAGCAGTTTATTGGGTTCCCTCGAAGAGACCCAGTACTTC. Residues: CASSLLGSLEETQYF.

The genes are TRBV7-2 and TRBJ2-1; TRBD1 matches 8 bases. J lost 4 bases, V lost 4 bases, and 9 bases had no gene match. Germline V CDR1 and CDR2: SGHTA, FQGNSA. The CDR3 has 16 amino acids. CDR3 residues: CASSSQGVGAYNEQFF. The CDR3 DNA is TGTGCCAGCAGCTCACAGGGGGTGGGGGCTTACAATGAGCAGTTCTTC.

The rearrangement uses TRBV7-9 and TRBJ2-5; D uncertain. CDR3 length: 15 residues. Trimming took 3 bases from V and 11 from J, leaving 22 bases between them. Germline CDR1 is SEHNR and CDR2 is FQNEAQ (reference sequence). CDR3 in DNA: TGTGCCAGCAGCTTGGGAAGAAGGTCCCACAATGAGCAGTACTTC. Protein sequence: CASSLGRRSHNEQYF.

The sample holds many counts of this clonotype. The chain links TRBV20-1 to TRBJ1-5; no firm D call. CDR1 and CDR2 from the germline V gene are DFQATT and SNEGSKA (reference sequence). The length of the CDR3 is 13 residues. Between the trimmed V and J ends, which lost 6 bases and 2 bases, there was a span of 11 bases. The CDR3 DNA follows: TGCAGTGCCAATCCCTTAGGCAATCAGCCCCAGCATTTT. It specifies CSANPLGNQPQHF.

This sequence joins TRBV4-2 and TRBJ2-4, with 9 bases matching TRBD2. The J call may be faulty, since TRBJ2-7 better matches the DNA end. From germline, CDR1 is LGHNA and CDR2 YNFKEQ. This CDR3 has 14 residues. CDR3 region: CASSRGTSFDEQYF. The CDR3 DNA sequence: TGTGCCAGCAGCCGCGGGACTAGCTTCGACGAGCAGTACTTC.

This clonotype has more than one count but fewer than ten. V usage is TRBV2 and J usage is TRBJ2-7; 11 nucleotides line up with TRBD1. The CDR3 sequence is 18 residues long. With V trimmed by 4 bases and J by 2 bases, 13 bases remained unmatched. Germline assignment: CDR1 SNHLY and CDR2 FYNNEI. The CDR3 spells CASSVDRGLTTTTYEQYF. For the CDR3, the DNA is TGTGCCAGCAGTGTGGACAGGGGGCTGACAACAACCACCTACGAGCAGTACTTC.

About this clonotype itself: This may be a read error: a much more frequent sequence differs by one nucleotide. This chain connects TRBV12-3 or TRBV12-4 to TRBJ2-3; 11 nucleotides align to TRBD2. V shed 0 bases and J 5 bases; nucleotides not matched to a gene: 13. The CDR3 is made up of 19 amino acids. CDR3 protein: CASSLALMASGGIIDTQYF. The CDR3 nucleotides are TGTGCCAGCAGTTTAGCGCTAATGGCTAGCGGGGGGATCATAGATACGCAGTATTTT.

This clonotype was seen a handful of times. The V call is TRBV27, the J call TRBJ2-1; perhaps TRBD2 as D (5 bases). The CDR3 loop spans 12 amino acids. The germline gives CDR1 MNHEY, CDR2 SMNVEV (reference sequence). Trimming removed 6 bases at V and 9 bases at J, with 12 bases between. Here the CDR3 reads CASSGDLGEQFF. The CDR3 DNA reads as TGTGCCAGCAGCGGGGATTTAGGTGAGCAGTTCTTC.

This CDR3 is CSVEGDRISGNTIYF. CDR3 in DNA: TGCAGCGTTGAAGGCGACAGGATATCTGGAAACACCATATATTTT. This sequence joins TRBV29-1 and TRBJ1-3, with a weak D call TRBD1 (6 bases). The V and J ends lost 1 base and 1 base respectively, with 11 bases between them. Looked up from germline, CDR1 is SQVTM and CDR2 is ANQGSEA. CDR3 length: 15 residues.

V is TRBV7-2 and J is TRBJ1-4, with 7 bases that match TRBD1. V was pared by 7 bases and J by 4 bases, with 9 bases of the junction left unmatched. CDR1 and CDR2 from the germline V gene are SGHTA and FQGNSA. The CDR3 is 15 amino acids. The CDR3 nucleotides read TGTGCCAGCAAGGCCTCGGGACAGAGTAATGAAAAACTGTTTTTT. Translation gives CASKASGQSNEKLFF.

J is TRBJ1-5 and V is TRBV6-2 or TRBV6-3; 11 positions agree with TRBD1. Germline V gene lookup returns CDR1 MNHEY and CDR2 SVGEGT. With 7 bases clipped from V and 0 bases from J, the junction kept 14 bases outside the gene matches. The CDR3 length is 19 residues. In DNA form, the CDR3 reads TGTGCCAGCACCGCGGCCGGGACAGGGGGGTGGTTTAGCAATCAGCCCCAGCATTTT. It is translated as CASTAAGTGGWFSNQPQHF.

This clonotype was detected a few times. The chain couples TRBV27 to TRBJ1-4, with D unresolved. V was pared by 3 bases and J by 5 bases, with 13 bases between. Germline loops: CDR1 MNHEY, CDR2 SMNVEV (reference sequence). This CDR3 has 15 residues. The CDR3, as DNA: TGTGCCAGCAGTTTTAACAGAATTCCAAATGAAAAACTGTTTTTT. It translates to CASSFNRIPNEKLFF.

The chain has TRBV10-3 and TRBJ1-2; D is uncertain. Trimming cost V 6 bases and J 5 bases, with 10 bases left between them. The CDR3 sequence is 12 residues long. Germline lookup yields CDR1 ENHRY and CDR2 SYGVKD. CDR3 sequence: CAISPQSYGYTF. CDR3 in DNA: TGTGCCATCAGCCCCCAGTCATATGGCTACACCTTC.

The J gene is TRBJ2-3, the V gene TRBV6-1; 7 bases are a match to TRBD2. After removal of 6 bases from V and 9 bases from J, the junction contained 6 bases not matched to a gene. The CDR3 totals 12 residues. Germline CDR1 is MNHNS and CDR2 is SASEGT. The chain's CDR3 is CASRRGSGTQYF. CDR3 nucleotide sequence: TGTGCCAGCAGGCGGGGGTCAGGGACGCAGTATTTT.

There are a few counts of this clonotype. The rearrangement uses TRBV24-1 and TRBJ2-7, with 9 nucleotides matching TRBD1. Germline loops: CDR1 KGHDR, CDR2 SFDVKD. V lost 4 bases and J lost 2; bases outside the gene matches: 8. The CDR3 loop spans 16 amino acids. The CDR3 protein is CATSDQPGTGTYEQYF. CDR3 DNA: TGTGCCACCAGTGACCAGCCCGGGACAGGGACCTACGAGCAGTACTTC.

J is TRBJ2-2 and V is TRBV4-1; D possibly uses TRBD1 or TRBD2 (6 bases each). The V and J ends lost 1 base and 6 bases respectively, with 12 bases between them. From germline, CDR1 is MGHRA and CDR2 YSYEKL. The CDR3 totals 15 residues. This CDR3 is CASSQVTGASGELFF. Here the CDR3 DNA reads TGCGCCAGCAGCCAAGTTACGGGGGCGTCCGGGGAGCTGTTTTTT.

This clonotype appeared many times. The CDR3 region has the DNA TGTGCCAGCAGTGATGTGACTACCTACGAGCAGTACTTC. Amino acids: CASSDVTTYEQYF. The chain is built from TRBV2 and TRBJ2-7, with a tentative D call TRBD2 (5 bases). Germline-derived CDR1 and CDR2 are SNHLY and FYNNEI. The ends were cut back, 3 bases at V and 2 bases at J, with 8 bases in the middle. The length of the CDR3 is 13 residues.

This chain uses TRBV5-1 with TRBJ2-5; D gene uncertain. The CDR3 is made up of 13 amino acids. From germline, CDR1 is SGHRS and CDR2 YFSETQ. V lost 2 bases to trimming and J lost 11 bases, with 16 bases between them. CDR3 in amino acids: CASSFVKGNEQYF. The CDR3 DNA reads TGCGCCAGCAGCTTCGTCAAGGGAAATGAGCAGTACTTC. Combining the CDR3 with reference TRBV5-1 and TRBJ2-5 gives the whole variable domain KAGVTQTPRYLIKTRGQQVTLSCSPISGHRSVSWYQQTPGQGLQFLFEYFSETQRNKGNFPGRFSGRQFSNSRSEMNVSTLELGDSALYLCASSFVKGNEQYFGPGTRLLVL.

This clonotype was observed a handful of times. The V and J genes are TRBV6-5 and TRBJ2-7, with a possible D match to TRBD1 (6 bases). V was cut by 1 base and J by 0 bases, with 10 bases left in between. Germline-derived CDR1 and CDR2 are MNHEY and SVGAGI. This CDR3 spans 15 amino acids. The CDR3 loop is CASSYWTAPSYEQYF. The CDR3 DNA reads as TGTGCCAGCAGTTACTGGACAGCTCCCTCCTACGAGCAGTACTTC.